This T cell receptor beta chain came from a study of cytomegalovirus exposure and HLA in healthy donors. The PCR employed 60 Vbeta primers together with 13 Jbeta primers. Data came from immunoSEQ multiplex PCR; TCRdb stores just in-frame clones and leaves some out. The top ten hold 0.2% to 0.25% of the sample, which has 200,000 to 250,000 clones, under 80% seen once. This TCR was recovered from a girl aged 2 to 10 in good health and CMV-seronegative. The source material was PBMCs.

The CDR3 DNA is TGCGCCAGCAGCCAAGAACCCGGGGTAGCGGGGGATGAGCAGTACTTC. It encodes CASSQEPGVAGDEQYF. The rearrangement links TRBV4-1 to TRBJ2-7, with 9 bases aligning to TRBD2. V was clipped by 0 bases and J by 7 bases; unmatched bases: 10. CDR1 and CDR2 (germline): MGHRA, YSYEKL. The CDR3 extends over 16 amino acids.